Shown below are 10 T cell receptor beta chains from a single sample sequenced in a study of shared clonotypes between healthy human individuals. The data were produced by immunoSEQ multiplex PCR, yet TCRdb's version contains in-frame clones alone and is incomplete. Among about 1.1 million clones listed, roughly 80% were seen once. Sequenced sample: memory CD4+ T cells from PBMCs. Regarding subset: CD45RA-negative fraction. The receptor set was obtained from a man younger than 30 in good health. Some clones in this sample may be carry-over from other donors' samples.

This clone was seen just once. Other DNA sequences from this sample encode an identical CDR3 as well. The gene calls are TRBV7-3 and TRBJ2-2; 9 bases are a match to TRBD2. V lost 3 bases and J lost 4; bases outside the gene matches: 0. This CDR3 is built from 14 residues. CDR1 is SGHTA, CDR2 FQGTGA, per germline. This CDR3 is CASSLTSGTGELFF. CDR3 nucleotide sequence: TGTGCCAGCAGCTTGACTAGCGGCACCGGGGAGCTGTTTTTT.

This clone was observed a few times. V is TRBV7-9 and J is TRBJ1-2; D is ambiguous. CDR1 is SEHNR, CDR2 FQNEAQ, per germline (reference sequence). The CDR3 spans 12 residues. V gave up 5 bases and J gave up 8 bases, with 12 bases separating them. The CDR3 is CASSHREDGYTF. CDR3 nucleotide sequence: TGTGCCAGCAGCCACCGGGAGGACGGCTACACCTTC.

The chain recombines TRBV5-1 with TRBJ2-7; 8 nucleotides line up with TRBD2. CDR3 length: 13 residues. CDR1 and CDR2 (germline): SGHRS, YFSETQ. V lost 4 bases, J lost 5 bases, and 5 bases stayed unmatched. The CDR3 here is CASSAGTRNEQYF. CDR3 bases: TGCGCCAGCAGCGCCGGGACTAGGAACGAGCAGTACTTC.

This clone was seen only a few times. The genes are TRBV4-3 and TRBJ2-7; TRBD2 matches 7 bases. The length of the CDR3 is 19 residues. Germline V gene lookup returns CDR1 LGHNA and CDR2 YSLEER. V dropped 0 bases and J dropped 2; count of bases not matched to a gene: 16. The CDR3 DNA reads TGCGCCAGCAGCCAAGAGTATTGGGAGGGCTCGACCCCGACCTACGAGCAGTACTTC. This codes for CASSQEYWEGSTPTYEQYF.

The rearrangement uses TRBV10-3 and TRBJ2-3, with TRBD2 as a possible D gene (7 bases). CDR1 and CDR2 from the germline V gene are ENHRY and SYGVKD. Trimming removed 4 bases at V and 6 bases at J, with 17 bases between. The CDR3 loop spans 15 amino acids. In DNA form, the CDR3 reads TGTGCCATCAGTGGGGAGGGGGGCCAAGCGGATACGCAGTATTTT. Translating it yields CAISGEGGQADTQYF.

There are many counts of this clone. CDR3 bases: TGTGCCAGCAGCCCCAGAGGTCGCGGGGGCTGGGAGGAGACCCAGTACTTC. Residues: CASSPRGRGGWEETQYF. The J gene is TRBJ2-5, the V gene TRBV7-2; possibly TRBD2 for D (7 bases). Germline lookup yields CDR1 SGHTA and CDR2 FQGNSA. The V gene lost 5 bases and the J gene lost 5 bases, with 24 bases spanning the gap. The CDR3 has 17 amino acids.

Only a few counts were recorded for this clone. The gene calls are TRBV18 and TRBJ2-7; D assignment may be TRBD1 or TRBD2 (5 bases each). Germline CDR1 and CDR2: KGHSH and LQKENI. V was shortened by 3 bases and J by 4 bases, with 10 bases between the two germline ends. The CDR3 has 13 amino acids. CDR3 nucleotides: TGTGCCAGCTCACCCACGAGGGGTTACGAGCAGTACTTC. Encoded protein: CASSPTRGYEQYF.

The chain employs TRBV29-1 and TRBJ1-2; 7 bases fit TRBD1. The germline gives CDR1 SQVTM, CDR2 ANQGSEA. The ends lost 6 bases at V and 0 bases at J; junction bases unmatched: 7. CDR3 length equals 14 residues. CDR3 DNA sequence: TGCAGCGTCAACTTAGGGACAGCTAACTATGGCTACACCTTC. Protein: CSVNLGTANYGYTF.

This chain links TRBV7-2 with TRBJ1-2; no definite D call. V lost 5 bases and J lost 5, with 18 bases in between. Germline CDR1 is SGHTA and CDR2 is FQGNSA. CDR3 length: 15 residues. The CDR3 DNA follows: TGTGCCAGCAGCATATCCTCTACAGATCTTTATGGCTACACCTTC. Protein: CASSISSTDLYGYTF.

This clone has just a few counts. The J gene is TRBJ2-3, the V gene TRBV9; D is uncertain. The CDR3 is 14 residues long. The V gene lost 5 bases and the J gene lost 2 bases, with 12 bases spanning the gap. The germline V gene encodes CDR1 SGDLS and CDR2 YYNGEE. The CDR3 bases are TGTGCCAGCAGTGCATTAGGGTCCACAGATACGCAGTATTTT. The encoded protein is CASSALGSTDTQYF.